One and the same sample provided the 25 T cell receptor beta chains below, sequenced in a study of T-cell reconstitution after alpha-beta-depleted transplantation in children. Preparation of the TCRbeta library used unique molecular identifiers. TCRdb used MiXCR to reprocess the PCR reads, holding one entry per CDR3 protein. The sample consists of under 300,000 distinct CDR3 sequences, around a tenth of them appearing once. Sample: peripheral blood, taken 180 days after TCRalphabeta/CD19-depleted stem cell transplant. The origin of the receptors is a male patient under 10 years old who had a stem cell transplant for chronic granulomatous disease, so the T cells may come from the graft donor.

To note about this clonotype: Since a much larger clone is just one base distant, this may be a read error. The chain uses TRBV20-1 and TRBJ1-4; D uncertain. From germline, CDR1 is DFQATT and CDR2 SNEGSKA (reference sequence). This CDR3 has 15 amino acids. CDR3 coding DNA: TGCAGTGCTAGAGATATCGCGCGCGGCAGTGAAAAACTGTATTTT. It is translated as CSARDIARGSEKLYF.

In the case of this clonotype: A read error is possible here, since a much larger clone lies one base away. The chain carries TRBV5-4 and TRBJ2-5; TRBD1 might be the D (6 bases). The CDR3 is 14 residues long. The germline V gene has CDR1 SGHNT and CDR2 YYREEE (reference sequence). The V gene lost 2 bases and the J gene lost 0 bases, with 8 bases spanning the gap. CDR3: CASSFRGYQETQYF. For the CDR3, the DNA is TGTGCCAGCAGCTTTAGGGGGTACCAAGAGACCCAGTACTTC.

This clonotype came up many times. V and J are TRBV14 and TRBJ2-1; D not resolved. Trimming took 2 bases from V and 7 from J, leaving 18 bases between them. The CDR3 is made up of 16 amino acids. Germline V CDR1 and CDR2: SGHDN, FVKESK. The CDR3 region is CASSQTRFGSGNEQFF. The DNA for the CDR3 is TGTGCCAGCAGCCAAACTCGCTTCGGGTCCGGTAATGAGCAGTTCTTC.

This clonotype was detected many times. The V call is TRBV20-1, the J call TRBJ1-2; no clear D gene. Germline loops: CDR1 DFQATT, CDR2 SNEGSKA (reference sequence). The CDR3 has 12 residues. The CDR3 spells CSPDPKDYGYTF. CDR3 sequence (DNA): TGCAGCCCGGACCCGAAGGACTATGGCTACACCTTC.

Points on this clonotype: A much more abundant neighbour one base away suggests this may be a read error. The chain joins TRBV29-1 to TRBJ1-1, with unresolved D. This CDR3 has 12 amino acids. Germline V lookup: CDR1 SQVTM, CDR2 ANQGSEA. DNA of the CDR3: TGCTGCGTTGAGGCAGGGAACACTGAAGCTTTCTTT. Its translation: CCVEAGNTEAFF.

The chain couples TRBV20-1 to TRBJ1-5, with TRBD1 matching over 7 bases. J was trimmed by 4 bases and V by 0 bases; bases with no gene match: 9. Germline values: CDR1 DFQATT, CDR2 SNEGSKA (reference sequence). The length of the CDR3 is 16 residues. As DNA, the CDR3 is TGCAGTGCTAGAGACCACCGGGACAGAAAGAATCAGCCCCAGCATTTT. It yields the protein CSARDHRDRKNQPQHF.

The table lists this clonotype with many counts. V usage is TRBV7-2 and J usage is TRBJ2-7; D call uncertain. Germline V CDR1 and CDR2: SGHTA, FQGNSA. V dropped 4 bases and J dropped 5 bases, with 9 bases sitting between them. The CDR3 is made up of 12 amino acids. The DNA of the CDR3 is TGTGCCAGCAGCTATCGCGCGGACGAGCAGTACTTC. Protein sequence: CASSYRADEQYF.

Points on this clonotype: A much bigger clone sits one base away, suggesting this may be a read error. V and J are TRBV28 and TRBJ1-1; maybe TRBD1 (5 bases). The CDR3 is 17 amino acids. Per the germline V gene, CDR1 is MDHEN and CDR2 is SYDVKM. The DNA of the CDR3 is TGTGCCTGCAGTTCCCGGGGCCCCTTTTTAACTAACACTGAAGCTTTCTTT. This sequence encodes CACSSRGPFLTNTEAFF.

A single count supports this clonotype. A much larger clone differs from this one at a single base, so this may be a read error. The chain links TRBV20-1 to TRBJ2-7; D is possibly TRBD1 (6 bases). Germline CDR1 DFQATT, CDR2 SNEGSKA (reference sequence). CDR3 length equals 14 residues. CDR3: CGARHQQGTYEQYF. The CDR3, as DNA: TGCGGTGCTAGACACCAACAGGGAACCTACGAGCAGTACTTC.

This clonotype was observed at least ten times. V gene TRBV7-9 combines with J gene TRBJ2-7, with 7 bases matching TRBD1. V was clipped by 6 bases and J by 4 bases; unmatched bases: 9. Germline-derived CDR1 and CDR2 are SEHNR and FQNEAQ (reference sequence). The CDR3 runs 14 residues. CDR3 amino acids: CASSRQGDSYEQYF. In DNA, the CDR3 is TGTGCCAGCAGTCGACAGGGTGATAGTTACGAGCAGTACTTC.

This clonotype occurred many times. The gene calls are TRBV20-1 and TRBJ1-1; a possible D gene is TRBD1 (6 bases). Per the germline V gene, CDR1 is DFQATT and CDR2 is SNEGSKA (reference sequence). V lost 3 bases and J 0 bases, leaving 11 bases between the germline ends. CDR3 length: 14 amino acids. The CDR3 coding sequence is TGCAGTGCTAGCCCGGGACACTTGAACACTGAAGCTTTCTTT. Amino acids: CSASPGHLNTEAFF.

This clonotype came up many times. This rearrangement joins TRBV6-6 to TRBJ1-1, with D uncertain. The germline V gene has CDR1 MNHNY and CDR2 SVGAGI (reference sequence). V was cut by 6 bases and J by 1 base, with 0 bases left in between. The CDR3 has 10 residues. CDR3 loop: CASRNTEAFF. The CDR3 coding sequence is TGTGCCAGCAGGAACACTGAAGCTTTCTTT.

This clonotype came up a few times. The rearrangement uses TRBV3-1 and TRBJ1-1; D gene uncertain. V shed 7 bases and J shed 4 bases, with 13 bases lying between them. Germline V gives CDR1 LGHDT, CDR2 YNNKEL (reference sequence). This CDR3 region has 13 residues. The DNA for the CDR3 is TGTGCCAGCAAACCAGACTCGGGCACTGAAGCTTTCTTT. Amino acids: CASKPDSGTEAFF. Combining the CDR3 with reference TRBV3-1 and TRBJ1-1 gives the whole variable domain DTAVSQTPKYLVTQMGNDKSIKCEQNLGHDTMYWYKQDSKKFLKIMFSYNNKELIINETVPNRFSPKSPDKAHLNLHINSLELGDSAVYFCASKPDSGTEAFFGQGTRLTVV.

This clonotype has ten or more counts. V is TRBV27 and J is TRBJ1-5; D unresolved. Germline V CDR1 and CDR2: MNHEY, SMNVEV (reference sequence). Trimming pared 8 bases from V and 0 bases from J, leaving 14 bases between. The CDR3 is made up of 15 amino acids. CDR3 sequence reads: CASSTRRGSNQPQHF. The CDR3 DNA sequence: TGTGCCAGCTCCACTCGGAGAGGTAGCAATCAGCCCCAGCATTTT.

The table lists this clonotype with many counts. The rearrangement uses TRBV10-2 and TRBJ2-3; 7 positions match TRBD1. CDR3 size: 14 residues. With V trimmed by 5 bases and J by 2 bases, 4 bases remained unmatched. Germline loops: CDR1 WSHSY, CDR2 SAAADI. The CDR3 DNA reads TGCGCCAGCAGTCCGGGACAGAACACAGATACGCAGTATTTT. Translating gives CASSPGQNTDTQYF.

The sample holds many counts of this clonotype. This chain uses TRBV4-2 with TRBJ2-1; D gene uncertain. The CDR3 is 18 amino acids. The V gene lost 0 bases and the J gene lost 2 bases, with 17 bases spanning the gap. The V gene's germline CDR1 is LGHNA and CDR2 YNFKEQ. The CDR3 reads CASSQDRSKTYPYNEQFF. The CDR3 nucleotides are TGTGCCAGCAGCCAAGATCGATCAAAAACTTACCCCTACAATGAGCAGTTCTTC.

This clonotype was recorded at least ten times. This rearrangement joins TRBV12-3 or TRBV12-4 to TRBJ2-3; no definite D call. The CDR3 runs 14 residues. Between the trimmed V and J ends, which lost 4 bases and 2 bases, there was a span of 10 bases. In DNA, the CDR3 is TGTGCCAGCAGTTCCGACGGGTTCACAGATACGCAGTATTTT. The encoded protein is CASSSDGFTDTQYF.

This clonotype was counted at least ten times. This chain uses TRBV5-1 with TRBJ2-7; D not resolved. Trimming took 3 bases from V and 7 from J, leaving 11 bases between them. The germline V gene encodes CDR1 SGHRS and CDR2 YFSETQ. The CDR3 has 12 residues. CDR3 sequence reads: CASSYGPDEQYF. CDR3 DNA: TGCGCCAGCAGCTACGGGCCTGATGAGCAGTACTTC. The complete variable domain, with remaining parts taken from reference TRBV5-1 and TRBJ2-7, reads KAGVTQTPRYLIKTRGQQVTLSCSPISGHRSVSWYQQTPGQGLQFLFEYFSETQRNKGNFPGRFSGRQFSNSRSEMNVSTLELGDSALYLCASSYGPDEQYFGPGTRLTVT.

The chain couples TRBV9 to TRBJ1-6; maybe TRBD1 (5 bases). With 7 bases removed from V and 10 bases from J, the gap between germline ends came to 12 bases. The CDR3 has 12 residues. Germline assignment: CDR1 SGDLS and CDR2 YYNGEE. The CDR3 nucleotides read TGTGCCAGCGGGGGGGGGAGGTCACCCCTCCACTTT. Its translation: CASGGGRSPLHF. Supplemented by reference TRBV9 and TRBJ1-6, the full variable domain reads DSGVTQTPKHLITATGQRVTLRCSPRSGDLSVYWYQQSLDQGLQFLIQYYNGEERAKGNILERFSAQQFPDLHSELNLSSLELGDSALYFCASGGGRSPLHFGNGTRLTVT.

This clonotype has a count of ten or more. This chain uses TRBV19 with TRBJ1-1; the D is unclear. In germline, CDR1 is LNHDA, CDR2 SQIVND (reference sequence). The V end lost 3 bases, the J end lost 6 bases, and 11 bases lay between the germline ends. This CDR3 is 13 amino acids long. CDR3 DNA sequence: TGTGCCAGTAGTATCGTCGGCGTGGCTGAAGCTTTCTTT. Protein: CASSIVGVAEAFF. Variable domain in full (rest from reference TRBV19 and TRBJ1-1): DGGITQSPKYLFRKEGQNVTLSCEQNLNHDAMYWYRQDPGQGLRLIYYSQIVNDFQKGDIAEGYSVSREKKESFPLTVTSAQKNPTAFYLCASSIVGVAEAFFGQGTRLTVV.

About this clonotype: This may stem from a read error, because a much larger clone lies one nucleotide away. The genes are TRBV28 and TRBJ1-1; perhaps TRBD1 as D (6 bases). The germline gives CDR1 MDHEN, CDR2 SYDVKM. The length of the CDR3 is 14 residues. The CDR3 DNA reads as TGTGCCAGCAGCGCGCTAGGGGGGTACACTGAAGCTTACTTT. This encodes CASSALGGYTEAYF.

This clonotype was recorded at least ten times. The genes are TRBV5-4 and TRBJ2-5; 11 nucleotides align to TRBD2. V was pared by 4 bases and J by 4 bases, with 6 bases of the junction left unmatched. The length of the CDR3 is 15 residues. Germline V CDR1 and CDR2: SGHNT, YYREEE (reference sequence). Written as DNA, the CDR3 is TGTGCCAGCAGCCGAATTGGGACTAGCGGAGAGACCCAGTACTTC. This translates into CASSRIGTSGETQYF.

This clonotype was observed at least ten times. The chain carries TRBV20-1 and TRBJ2-3, with a possible D match to TRBD2 (6 bases). V was clipped by 0 bases and J by 0 bases, with 13 bases between them. Germline V CDR1 and CDR2: DFQATT, SNEGSKA (reference sequence). The CDR3 covers 16 residues. CDR3 DNA sequence: TGCAGTGCTAGAGATTGGATCCGGGGGAGCACAGATACGCAGTATTTT. Protein product: CSARDWIRGSTDTQYF.

This clonotype was picked up many times. The J gene is TRBJ1-5, the V gene TRBV20-1, with a possible D match to TRBD1 (5 bases). V was clipped by 2 bases and J by 7 bases, with 18 bases between them. Germline V CDR1 and CDR2: DFQATT, SNEGSKA (reference sequence). The CDR3 runs to 15 residues. The CDR3 region is CSARSRQLTLQPQHF. CDR3 DNA sequence: TGCAGTGCTAGATCCCGACAGTTAACGCTCCAGCCCCAGCATTTT.

CDR3 coding DNA: TGTGCCAGCTCACCCTCCGCCCAGGGAGTGTATGGCTACACCTTC. Protein: CASSPSAQGVYGYTF. The rearrangement uses TRBV18 and TRBJ1-2; tentatively, D is TRBD1 (5 bases). The V gene's germline CDR1 is KGHSH and CDR2 LQKENI. The CDR3 is 15 residues long. V lost 3 bases and J lost 5, with 16 bases in between.